One sample yielded the 23 T cell receptor beta chains listed below, sequenced in a study of shared clonotypes between healthy human individuals. Only in-frame clones appear in the TCRdb table, and some are missing; sequencing was by immunoSEQ multiplex PCR. The sample has approximately 1.9 million clones, around 93% seen once; the top ten hold around 1.8%. CD8 cells regarded as naive lacked CD45RO, were positively chosen for CCR7, and omitted terminally differentiated effector memory CD45RA+ cells. Sequences were obtained from naive CD8+ T cells from PBMCs. These receptors came from a man between 18 and 35 years old in good health. Some clones in this sample may be carry-over from other donors' samples.

V and J are TRBV29-1 and TRBJ2-2, with unresolved D. V gave up 3 bases and J gave up 3 bases, with 8 bases separating them. The CDR3 length is 13 residues. CDR1 is SQVTM, CDR2 ANQGSEA, per germline. CDR3 in amino acids: CSVESLDTGELFF. The CDR3 DNA reads as TGCAGCGTTGAGTCGCTGGACACCGGGGAGCTGTTTTTT.

The chain uses TRBV11-2 and TRBJ2-1; D is possibly TRBD2 (6 bases). V lost 5 bases to trimming and J lost 4 bases, with 15 bases between them. Germline V lookup: CDR1 SGHAT, CDR2 FQNNGV. This CDR3 has 15 amino acids. The CDR3 nucleotides are TGTGCCAGCAGCAGCAGGGAGGTCCCTTACAATGAGCAGTTCTTC. Translation: CASSSREVPYNEQFF. The full variable domain, completed using reference TRBV11-2 and TRBJ2-1, is EAGVAQSPRYKIIEKRQSVAFWCNPISGHATLYWYQQILGQGPKLLIQFQNNGVVDDSQLPKDRFSAERLKGVDSTLKIQPAKLEDSAVYLCASSSREVPYNEQFFGPGTRLTVL.

The chain combines TRBV27 with TRBJ2-1, with D perhaps TRBD1 (5 bases). V was trimmed by 6 bases and J by 0 bases, leaving 12 bases between them. The CDR3 runs 15 residues. The V gene's germline CDR1 is MNHEY and CDR2 SMNVEV (reference sequence). CDR3 loop: CASSPWGGSYNEQFF. CDR3 DNA sequence: TGTGCCAGCAGCCCGTGGGGCGGCTCCTACAATGAGCAGTTCTTC.

This CDR3 is CASSSQYEQYF. The CDR3 DNA reads TGTGCCAGCAGCTCCCAGTACGAGCAGTACTTC. The chain joins TRBV7-9 to TRBJ2-7; no firm D call. The CDR3 has 11 amino acids. The germline gives CDR1 SEHNR, CDR2 FQNEAQ (reference sequence). V lost 4 bases, J lost 4 bases, and 5 bases lay in between.

This chain connects TRBV28 to TRBJ2-2, with TRBD2 matching 10 bases. V lost 6 bases, J lost 6 bases, and 7 bases stayed unmatched. The length of the CDR3 is 15 residues. Looked up from germline, CDR1 is MDHEN and CDR2 is SYDVKM. In nucleotides, the CDR3 is TGTGCCAGCAGAATCCCGGGACTAGCGTCCGGGGAGCTGTTTTTT. This codes for CASRIPGLASGELFF.

This chain connects TRBV19 to TRBJ2-7; D is perhaps TRBD1 (6 bases). The CDR3 has 13 residues. V lost 3 bases and J 3 bases, leaving 9 bases between the germline ends. Germline-derived CDR1 and CDR2 are LNHDA and SQIVND (reference sequence). The CDR3 DNA is TGTGCCAGTAGTATGGGGACAAACTACGAGCAGTACTTC. It yields the protein CASSMGTNYEQYF.

The rearrangement uses TRBV27 and TRBJ1-1, with TRBD1 identical over 7 bases. Per the germline V gene, CDR1 is MNHEY and CDR2 is SMNVEV (reference sequence). The CDR3 covers 15 residues. Germline trimming cut 5 bases from V and 5 bases from J; bases unmatched to any gene: 11. In nucleotides, the CDR3 is TGTGCCAGCAGTATCAGGGGGGGCATGGTAACTGAAGCTTTCTTT. Translated, it gives CASSIRGGMVTEAFF.

This chain uses TRBV11-2 with TRBJ1-6; D might be TRBD1 (5 bases). V lost 3 bases and J 10 bases, leaving 13 bases between the germline ends. CDR1 and CDR2 (germline): SGHAT, FQNNGV. The CDR3 extends over 14 amino acids. The CDR3 sequence: CASSLGPDMSPLHF. DNA for the CDR3: TGTGCCAGCAGCTTGGGACCCGATATGTCACCCCTCCACTTT.

The chain carries TRBV11-2 and TRBJ2-5, with D perhaps matching TRBD1 (5 bases). Germline loops: CDR1 SGHAT, CDR2 FQNNGV. This CDR3 is 14 amino acids long. Trimming removed 1 base at V and 5 bases at J, with 11 bases between. The DNA of the CDR3 is TGTGCCAGCAGCTTAGTAGCTGGGGCGGAGACCCAGTACTTC. Protein product: CASSLVAGAETQYF.

The chain couples TRBV2 to TRBJ1-1; D gene uncertain. This CDR3 contains 14 residues. Germline assignment: CDR1 SNHLY and CDR2 FYNNEI. The germline V and J ends were trimmed by 4 bases and 6 bases, with 15 bases remaining between them. The CDR3 spells CASSVFGLAAEAFF. In DNA, the CDR3 is TGTGCCAGCAGTGTCTTTGGGTTGGCAGCTGAAGCTTTCTTT.

This chain links TRBV28 with TRBJ2-2; unclear D gene. Trimming took 2 bases from V and 6 from J, leaving 10 bases between them. The CDR3 has 14 amino acids. Germline assignment: CDR1 MDHEN and CDR2 SYDVKM. In DNA form, the CDR3 reads TGTGCCAGCAGTTTACAACCTTCGGCCGGGGAGCTGTTTTTT. This codes for CASSLQPSAGELFF. Combining the CDR3 with reference TRBV28 and TRBJ2-2 gives the whole variable domain DVKVTQSSRYLVKRTGEKVFLECVQDMDHENMFWYRQDPGLGLRLIYFSYDVKMKEKGDIPEGYSVSREKKERFSLILESASTNQTSMYLCASSLQPSAGELFFGEGSRLTVL.

This chain connects TRBV7-9 to TRBJ2-6; D uncertain. Germline V gene sequence: CDR1 SEHNR, CDR2 FQNEAQ (reference sequence). Trimming took off 7 bases at V and 7 bases at J, with 11 bases between the two ends. The CDR3 sequence is 13 residues long. The CDR3 nucleotides are TGTGCCAGCACCCCCCCGGAAGCCAACGTCCTGACTTTC. This sequence encodes CASTPPEANVLTF. Variable domain in full (rest from reference TRBV7-9 and TRBJ2-6): DTGVSQNPRHKITKRGQNVTFRCDPISEHNRLYWYRQTLGQGPEFLTYFQNEAQLEKSRLLSDRFSAERPKGSFSTLEIQRTEQGDSAMYLCASTPPEANVLTFGAGSRLTVL.

The chain uses TRBV7-9 and TRBJ2-1; D is tentatively TRBD1 or TRBD2 (5 bases each). Germline V gene sequence: CDR1 SEHNR, CDR2 FQNEAQ (reference sequence). The CDR3 contains 17 residues. The ends were cut back, 5 bases at V and 3 bases at J, with 20 bases in the middle. CDR3 coding DNA: TGTGCCAGCAGCAGATCCGGGGCCTTGGGGTACTACAATGAGCAGTTCTTC. It encodes CASSRSGALGYYNEQFF.

CDR3 nucleotide sequence: TGTGCCAGCAGCCAAGGGAACGGGCAGCCCCAGCATTTT. Protein product: CASSQGNGQPQHF. The chain uses TRBV14 and TRBJ1-5; D is unresolved. In germline, CDR1 is SGHDN, CDR2 FVKESK. The V end lost 1 base, the J end lost 7 bases, and 8 bases lay between the germline ends. The CDR3 length is 13 residues.

The J gene is TRBJ2-7, the V gene TRBV6-1; D remains unclear. The germline V gene encodes CDR1 MNHNS and CDR2 SASEGT. The CDR3 runs 12 residues. V lost 6 bases to trimming and J lost 5 bases, with 11 bases between them. CDR3 region: CASRVFGDEQYF. The CDR3 region has the DNA TGTGCCAGCAGAGTTTTTGGGGACGAGCAGTACTTC.

The J gene is TRBJ2-2, the V gene TRBV9, with D possibly being TRBD2 (5 bases). Germline CDR1 and CDR2: SGDLS and YYNGEE. V lost 0 bases, J lost 2 bases, and 11 bases lay in between. The CDR3 spans 16 residues. The CDR3 nucleotides are TGTGCCAGCAGCGTAGTTGGTAGCGTTAACACCGGGGAGCTGTTTTTT. Protein: CASSVVGSVNTGELFF.

In its sample, this clone was seen once. In nucleotides, the CDR3 is TGTGCCAGCAGCCCAATAACAGGGATCAATCAGCCCCAGCATTTT. Its protein product is CASSPITGINQPQHF. This rearrangement joins TRBV7-2 to TRBJ1-5; D is possibly TRBD1 (6 bases). This CDR3 comprises 15 residues. The V end lost 5 bases, the J end lost 3 bases, and 14 bases lay between the germline ends. From germline, CDR1 is SGHTA and CDR2 FQGNSA.

The gene calls are TRBV4-1 and TRBJ1-5, with 11 bases matching TRBD1. V was clipped by 4 bases and J by 3 bases; unmatched bases: 5. Germline V gene sequence: CDR1 MGHRA, CDR2 YSYEKL. The CDR3 has 16 residues. CDR3 in DNA: TGCGCCAGCAGCCTTCGGACAGGGGGCTCCAATCAGCCCCAGCATTTT. Encoded protein: CASSLRTGGSNQPQHF.

This chain links TRBV4-2 with TRBJ2-7; TRBD2 is a possible D gene (7 bases). The CDR3 is 16 amino acids. The V end was cut by 4 bases, the J end by 1 base, with 17 bases between. CDR1 is LGHNA and CDR2 is YNFKEQ in the germline V gene. CDR3 DNA sequence: TGTGCCAGCAGCCCAGGGGAGGGGACATGGTCCTACGAGCAGTACTTC. Protein sequence: CASSPGEGTWSYEQYF.

CDR3 sequence reads: CASSLSSFGQETQYF. DNA for the CDR3: TGTGCCAGCAGTTTAAGTAGTTTTGGTCAAGAGACCCAGTACTTC. This rearrangement joins TRBV28 to TRBJ2-5; unclear D gene. Germline V gives CDR1 MDHEN, CDR2 SYDVKM. The CDR3 loop spans 15 amino acids. Trimming removed 2 bases from V and 2 bases from J, with 12 bases in between.

The CDR3 coding sequence is TGTGCCAGCAGCCCGACTCTATCAGCGAACACCGGGGAGCTGTTTTTT. Translating gives CASSPTLSANTGELFF. This sequence joins TRBV13 and TRBJ2-2; D unclear. The CDR3 length is 16 residues. Trimming removed 5 bases from V and 0 bases from J, with 13 bases in between. CDR1 is PRHDT, CDR2 FYEKMQ, per germline (reference sequence).

The chain joins TRBV28 to TRBJ2-7; D remains unclear. There are 12 residues in the CDR3. Germline lookup yields CDR1 MDHEN and CDR2 SYDVKM. Trimming cost V 2 bases and J 3 bases, with 5 bases left between them. CDR3 DNA sequence: TGTGCCAGCAGTTTAAAGGTCTACGAGCAGTACTTC. Amino acid sequence: CASSLKVYEQYF.

The rearrangement links TRBV29-1 to TRBJ1-2, with no clear D. The germline V gene encodes CDR1 SQVTM and CDR2 ANQGSEA. The CDR3 consists of 11 residues. Trimming removed 6 bases at V and 8 bases at J, with 13 bases between. The chain's CDR3 is CSVVLMGGYTF. Written as DNA, the CDR3 is TGCAGCGTCGTCCTTATGGGGGGCTACACCTTC.